The table lists the clone carrying this TCR beta chain with a few counts. The target antigen is unknown. Germline CDR1 reads SNHLY; CDR2 reads FYNNEI. The ends lost 6 bases at V and 5 bases at J; junction bases unmatched: 8. CDR3 length equals 15 residues. Method: immunoSEQ multiplex PCR; TCRdb's copy keeps in-frame clones and lacks some. The sample lists about 96,000 clones, roughly 88% seen once, with about 25% in the top ten. The source of the sample is a study of T cell responses to AZD1222 COVID-19 vaccine. Broader study findings: The number of AZD1222 recipients seropositive at baseline was only five or six. Following two doses of AZD1222, Spike-specific TCR breadth and depth rose.

This receptor was identified in an adult in good health. The material was peripheral blood, obtained on day 0 of AZD1222 vaccination. The J gene is TRBJ2-5, the V gene TRBV2; 11 nucleotides align to TRBD1. CDR3 nucleotide sequence: TGTGCCAGCAGGGGAGGACAGGGGGCATTTGAGACCCAGTACTTC. This encodes CASRGGQGAFETQYF. The variable domain in full, with the rest retrieved from reference TRBV2 and TRBJ2-5, is EPEVTQTPSHQVTQMGQEVILRCVPISNHLYFYWYRQILGQKVEFLVSFYNNEISEKSEIFDDQFSVERPDGSNFTLKIRSTKLEDSAMYFCASRGGQGAFETQYFGPGTRLLVL.